This T cell receptor beta chain was sequenced during a study of cytomegalovirus exposure and HLA in healthy donors. Study-wide findings and caveats: There were some public TCRs occurring in many donors, but most TCR sequences were rare. The investigators catalogued 150 to 200 TCR beta chains as cytomegalovirus-associated.

Profiling relied on immunoSEQ multiplex PCR, and the TCRdb table lists in-frame clones only, not all of them. This table holds roughly 200,000 clones, around nine tenths found once. A word on this clone: Its antigen is not identified.

This CDR3 is built from 16 residues. V dropped 5 bases and J dropped 4; count of bases not matched to a gene: 7. Germline assignment: CDR1 SGHTA and CDR2 FQGNSA. The donors were members of the validation cohort comprising about 130 subjects, separate from the roughly 700-subject first cohort. The rearrangement joins TRBV7-2 to TRBJ2-2; 10 positions agree with TRBD2. Sequencing input: PBMCs. The sequence derives from a man aged 30 to 45 in good health and CMV-seropositive. Here the CDR3 DNA reads TGTGCCAGCAGCCCAAGGGTAGCGGGAGGCACCGGGGAGCTGTTTTTT. Its protein product is CASSPRVAGGTGELFF.